This T cell receptor beta chain is from a study of blood T cell repertoires in COVID-19. Study-wide context: Samples came from the United States, Italy and Spain, spanning acute and convalescent COVID-19.

The sample holds one count of this clone. The authors' processing: Amplification from reference gene primers served as the basis for estimated nucleated cell counts. Repertoires were generated with immunoSEQ multiplex PCR, while TCRdb's copy carries only in-frame clones and drops some. The DNA gave D and trimming, while V, J and clone size come from that table. The sample shows 65,000 to 75,000 clones, about 80% of them seen only once. Germline V gene sequence: CDR1 MNHEY, CDR2 SVGAGI. V dropped 2 bases and J dropped 1 base, with 8 bases sitting between them. The CDR3 is made up of 14 amino acids. The gene calls are TRBV6-5 and TRBJ1-1; D remains unclear. Source material: peripheral blood. The sequence came from a man at least 80 years old with acute or convalescent COVID-19. The CDR3 sequence: CASSYTEGNTEAFF. The CDR3 DNA reads as TGTGCCAGCAGTTACACCGAGGGGAACACTGAAGCTTTCTTT.